What follows are 8 T cell receptor beta chains derived from one specimen sequenced in a study of blood T cells in healthy people across ages. The use of a sample-barcoded 5' primer and a J-beta primer mix characterized a second PCR of 7 to 11 cycles. TCRdb called the 5' RACE reads again in MiXCR, with one record for every CDR3 protein. The sample has hundreds of thousands of distinct CDR3 sequences, about 30% seen once. Material: blood. The receptors stem from a woman of 80 years or more in good health.

Only a few counts were recorded for this clonotype. This sequence may be a read error, since a much larger clone differs from it by one base. The chain recombines TRBV7-2 with TRBJ2-5; 13 positions match TRBD2. Germline V gene data show CDR1 as SGHTA and CDR2 as FQGNSA. V was pared by 5 bases and J by 4 bases, with 7 bases of the junction left unmatched. The CDR3 has 16 residues. The CDR3, as DNA: TGTGCCAGCAGCCGAGGACTAGCGGGGGTACGAGAGACCCAGTACTTC. Translated, it gives CASSRGLAGVRETQYF.

Points on this clonotype: Since a much larger clone is just one base distant, this may be a read error. The chain employs TRBV6-5 and TRBJ1-5; tentative D call: TRBD1 (5 bases). The germline gives CDR1 MNHEY, CDR2 SVGAGI. The CDR3 contains 14 residues. The CDR3 here is CASRQVKGNQPRHF. Written as DNA, the CDR3 is TGTGCCAGCAGACAGGTCAAAGGCAATCAGCCCCGGCATTTT.

CDR3 bases: TGTGCCAGCAGGCGGCGGGGTCAAACGGACACCGGGGAGCTGTTTTTT. Protein product: CASRRRGQTDTGELFF. The V call is TRBV11-2, the J call TRBJ2-2, with D perhaps TRBD2 (6 bases). The CDR3 has 16 residues. From germline, CDR1 is SGHAT and CDR2 FQNNGV. The V end lost 6 bases, the J end lost 3 bases, and 17 bases lay between the germline ends.

Ten or more counts support this clonotype. The chain uses TRBV7-2 and TRBJ2-4; TRBD1 matches at 7 bases. Germline trimming cut 4 bases from V and 2 bases from J; bases unmatched to any gene: 14. The CDR3 sequence is 18 residues long. Germline loops: CDR1 SGHTA, CDR2 FQGNSA. The CDR3 bases are TGTGCCAGCAGCTCAACGCCGGGACAGAGAATAACCAAAAACATTCAGTACTTC. Translation gives CASSSTPGQRITKNIQYF.

This clonotype was observed many times. The chain combines TRBV5-1 with TRBJ2-3; the match to TRBD1 covers 8 bases. The CDR3 is 16 residues long. Germline CDR1 and CDR2: SGHRS and YFSETQ. V dropped 2 bases and J dropped 1; count of bases not matched to a gene: 6. CDR3 sequence: CASSLPTGAGTDTQYF. CDR3 sequence (DNA): TGCGCCAGCAGCTTACCGACAGGGGCTGGCACAGATACGCAGTATTTT.

At least ten counts were recorded for this clonotype. The rearrangement joins TRBV10-2 to TRBJ2-7, with 13 positions matching TRBD2. The V gene's germline CDR1 is WSHSY and CDR2 SAAADI. The CDR3 is 16 amino acids. Trimming cost V 5 bases and J 3 bases; bases outside gene matches: 7. The CDR3 nucleotides are TGCGCCAGCAGTCAGACTAGCGGGGGGACCTTCTACGAGCAGTACTTC. Translated, it gives CASSQTSGGTFYEQYF.

This clonotype was counted a few times. V is TRBV4-2 and J is TRBJ2-3, with 12 bases identical to TRBD1. V lost 4 bases, J lost 3 bases, and 5 bases stayed unmatched. The CDR3 contains 16 residues. Germline V CDR1 and CDR2: LGHNA, YNFKEQ. In DNA form, the CDR3 reads TGTGCCAGCAGCCCAGGGACAGGGGGCCGGACAGATACGCAGTATTTT. It is translated as CASSPGTGGRTDTQYF.

The CDR3 spells CASSEGQAPDTQYF. The DNA of the CDR3 is TGTGCCAGCAGTGAAGGACAGGCCCCAGATACGCAGTATTTT. This chain links TRBV2 with TRBJ2-3; weak D call: TRBD1 (6 bases). The CDR3 sequence is 14 residues long. Per germline, CDR1 SNHLY and CDR2 FYNNEI. V was trimmed by 1 base and J by 4 bases, leaving 9 bases between them.